A single sample gave rise to the 14 T cell receptor beta chains below, sequenced in a study of response to subunit inactivated influenza vaccine. TCRdb redid the calling of the RT-PCR reads with MiXCR, one entry per CDR3 protein. The sample has roughly 540,000 distinct CDR3 sequences; approximately 20% are singletons. The data were also submitted as part of a second study, on T cells expressing NK-cell markers. This second study says: For TCR beta, cDNA was produced by 5'RACE template switching with UMIs.

Material: CD4+ T cells sorted from PBMCs, obtained approximately 13 days after vaccination. The receptor source for this set is a man between 45 and 60 years old who received an inactivated influenza vaccine.

The gene calls are TRBV9 and TRBJ1-4; 7 nucleotides match TRBD1. CDR1 SGDLS and CDR2 YYNGEE come from the germline V gene. The CDR3 has 15 residues. V shed 2 bases and J 7 bases; nucleotides not matched to a gene: 8. The CDR3 loop reads CASSVAGGNLEKLFF. CDR3 sequence (DNA): TGTGCCAGCAGCGTGGCAGGGGGAAACCTTGAAAAACTGTTTTTT. Filled out from reference TRBV9 and TRBJ1-4, the complete variable domain reads DSGVTQTPKHLITATGQRVTLRCSPRSGDLSVYWYQQSLDQGLQFLIQYYNGEERAKGNILERFSAQQFPDLHSELNLSSLELGDSALYFCASSVAGGNLEKLFFGSGTQLSVL.

The chain is built from TRBV4-2 and TRBJ1-1; a weak D match, TRBD1 (5 bases). The germline V gene encodes CDR1 LGHNA and CDR2 YNFKEQ. The CDR3 spans 15 residues. V lost 2 bases to trimming and J lost 0 bases, with 10 bases between them. The CDR3: CASSQPGRLNTEAFF. The CDR3 DNA reads as TGTGCCAGCAGCCAACCGGGACGGTTGAACACTGAAGCTTTCTTT.

This clonotype has more than one count but fewer than ten. The V gene is TRBV28, the J gene TRBJ1-2; D is possibly TRBD1 (5 bases). CDR1 and CDR2 (germline): MDHEN, SYDVKM. Trimming shortened V by 0 bases and J by 2 bases, and 7 bases separated the two germline ends. CDR3 size: 14 residues. CDR3 DNA: TGTGCCAGCAGTTTATGGGACAACAACTATGGCTACACCTTC. Translation: CASSLWDNNYGYTF.

This clonotype was detected a few times. The chain uses TRBV7-2 and TRBJ2-5; weak D call: TRBD2 (6 bases). Per germline, CDR1 SGHTA and CDR2 FQGNSA. V was shortened by 1 base and J by 5 bases, with 11 bases between the two germline ends. The CDR3 sequence is 14 residues long. CDR3: CASSLEPGVETQYF. The CDR3 nucleotides are TGTGCCAGCAGCTTAGAACCGGGGGTGGAGACCCAGTACTTC. The entire variable domain, with the rest obtained from reference TRBV7-2 and TRBJ2-5, is as follows: GAGVSQSPSNKVTEKGKDVELRCDPISGHTALYWYRQSLGQGLEFLIYFQGNSAPDKSGLPSDRFSAERTGGSVSTLTIQRTQQEDSAVYLCASSLEPGVETQYFGPGTRLLVL.

The genes are TRBV5-4 and TRBJ2-1, with no clear D. The CDR3 totals 13 residues. V lost 3 bases, J lost 10 bases, and 14 bases lay in between. In germline, CDR1 is SGHNT, CDR2 YYREEE (reference sequence). CDR3 loop: CASSSQLSKEQFF. CDR3 nucleotides: TGTGCCAGCAGCTCTCAACTCTCCAAGGAGCAGTTCTTC.

The genes are TRBV15 and TRBJ1-5; D gene ambiguous. Trimming took off 1 base at V and 3 bases at J, with 7 bases between the two ends. The CDR3 extends over 14 amino acids. Per germline, CDR1 LNHNV and CDR2 YYDKDF (reference sequence). In nucleotides, the CDR3 is TGTGCCACCAGCAGAGGACTAAACAATCAGCCCCAGCATTTT. This translates into CATSRGLNNQPQHF.

This chain joins TRBV20-1 and TRBJ2-4; TRBD1 matches at 8 bases. The trim removed 0 bases at V and 4 bases at J, leaving 8 bases unmatched. Germline values: CDR1 DFQATT, CDR2 SNEGSKA (reference sequence). The CDR3 loop spans 16 amino acids. The CDR3 DNA reads as TGCAGTGCTAGAGATGAGTCGACAGGGGTAAAAAACATTCAGTACTTC. Residues: CSARDESTGVKNIQYF.

J is TRBJ1-1 and V is TRBV5-1; tentative D call: TRBD1 (5 bases). CDR3 length: 14 residues. V was pared by 0 bases and J by 6 bases, with 12 bases between. Germline values: CDR1 SGHRS, CDR2 YFSETQ. This chain's CDR3 is CASSLGGDFPEAFF. The CDR3 DNA follows: TGCGCCAGCAGCTTGGGGGGGGACTTTCCTGAAGCTTTCTTT.

This clonotype was found a few times. V gene TRBV12-3 or TRBV12-4 combines with J gene TRBJ2-2; TRBD1 is a possible D gene (6 bases). CDR3 length: 14 amino acids. Trimming took off 6 bases at V and 3 bases at J, with 11 bases between the two ends. This CDR3 reads CASRQGQDTGELFF. The CDR3 DNA reads TGTGCCAGCAGACAGGGACAAGACACCGGGGAGCTGTTTTTT.

The table lists this clonotype with a few counts. V gene TRBV20-1 combines with J gene TRBJ2-3; D gene ambiguous. CDR1 is DFQATT and CDR2 is SNEGSKA in the germline V gene (reference sequence). Trimming cost V 2 bases and J 5 bases, with 14 bases left between them. The CDR3 runs 14 residues. CDR3 coding DNA: TGCAGTGCTAGAAGGGCTAGTGTGGAAGATACGCAGTATTTT. This sequence encodes CSARRASVEDTQYF.

The V gene is TRBV11-2, the J gene TRBJ2-1; D might be TRBD2 (6 bases). The V gene lost 3 bases and the J gene lost 2 bases, with 14 bases spanning the gap. Germline-derived CDR1 and CDR2 are SGHAT and FQNNGV. This CDR3 spans 16 amino acids. The CDR3 region is CASSFLATTPYNEQFF. The CDR3 DNA reads TGTGCCAGCAGCTTTCTAGCGACTACTCCCTACAATGAGCAGTTCTTC.

The J gene is TRBJ1-5, the V gene TRBV29-1, with TRBD1 identical over 7 bases. There are 13 residues in the CDR3. V lost 5 bases and J lost 7; bases outside the gene matches: 8. Germline V gene lookup returns CDR1 SQVTM and CDR2 ANQGSEA. Here the CDR3 DNA reads TGCAGCGTTAGGCAGGGGGTCGAACAGCCCCAGCATTTT. Translating it yields CSVRQGVEQPQHF.

This chain joins TRBV11-2 and TRBJ2-3; no definite D call. V dropped 5 bases and J dropped 2 bases, with 11 bases sitting between them. The CDR3 loop spans 14 amino acids. Per germline, CDR1 SGHAT and CDR2 FQNNGV. The CDR3 spells CASSPRPFTDTQYF. CDR3 DNA sequence: TGTGCCAGCAGCCCACGGCCCTTCACAGATACGCAGTATTTT.

This clonotype was seen many times. The junction shows a germline mismatch at one end, possibly a read error. The chain joins TRBV11-2 to TRBJ2-2; 11 nucleotides match TRBD2. CDR3 length: 16 residues. Germline V CDR1 and CDR2: SGHAT, FQNNGV. The CDR3 region has the DNA TGTGCCAGCAGTTTAGGACTAGCGGGGAACACCGGGGAGCTGTTTTTT. This gives the protein CASSLGLAGNTGELFF.